The TCR beta chain under discussion was sequenced for a study of blood T cell repertoires in COVID-19. In the study overall: The origin of the acute and convalescent COVID-19 samples was the United States, Italy and Spain. Sample material is recorded as cDNA or gDNA derived from T cells, B-cell-depleted T cells, or PBMCs.

The CDR3 spans 14 residues. Germline CDR1 SNHLY, CDR2 FYNNEI. Trimming removed 4 bases at V and 1 base at J, with 8 bases between. Under the authors' procedure: Reference gene primer amplification yielded estimated nucleated cell counts. TCRdb keeps only in-frame clones here, not all; method: immunoSEQ multiplex PCR. That table furnishes V, J and clone size, whereas the DNA furnished D and trimming. This table holds about 150,000 clones, roughly nine tenths found once. The chain uses TRBV2 and TRBJ1-5; D is undetermined. The sequence was obtained from a woman in her seventies with acute or convalescent COVID-19. The sequencing input was peripheral blood. The CDR3 region has the DNA TGTGCCAGCAGTGGAGAGTCGAGCAATCAGCCCCAGCATTTT. Translation gives CASSGESSNQPQHF.